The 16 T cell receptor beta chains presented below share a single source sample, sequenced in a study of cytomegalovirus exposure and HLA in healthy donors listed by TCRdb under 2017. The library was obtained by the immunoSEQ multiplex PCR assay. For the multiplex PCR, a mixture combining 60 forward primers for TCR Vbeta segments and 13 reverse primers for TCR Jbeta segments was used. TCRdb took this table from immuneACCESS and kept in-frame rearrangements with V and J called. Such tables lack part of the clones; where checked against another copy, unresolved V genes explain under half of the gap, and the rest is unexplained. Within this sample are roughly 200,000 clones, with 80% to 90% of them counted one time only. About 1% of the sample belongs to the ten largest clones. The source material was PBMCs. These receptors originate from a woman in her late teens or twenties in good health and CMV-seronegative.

The CDR3: CASSQDTTGRVYEQYF. For the CDR3, the DNA is TGCGCCAGCAGCCAAGATACGACAGGGAGAGTCTACGAGCAGTACTTC. The rearrangement uses TRBV4-3 and TRBJ2-7; TRBD1 aligns across 7 bases. Unmatched junction bases numbered 8, after V lost 0 bases and J lost 3 bases. CDR1 LGHNA and CDR2 YSLEER come from the germline V gene. The CDR3 sequence is 16 residues long.

CDR3 bases: TGTGCCAGCTCCCCGGGGGTGCGGGAGAACTACGAGCAGTACTTC. Its translation is CASSPGVRENYEQYF. V and J are TRBV18 and TRBJ2-5; 7 bases match TRBD2. The end of the DNA fits TRBJ2-7 better, so the J call may be wrong. The CDR3 runs 15 residues. Germline V CDR1 and CDR2: KGHSH, LQKENI.

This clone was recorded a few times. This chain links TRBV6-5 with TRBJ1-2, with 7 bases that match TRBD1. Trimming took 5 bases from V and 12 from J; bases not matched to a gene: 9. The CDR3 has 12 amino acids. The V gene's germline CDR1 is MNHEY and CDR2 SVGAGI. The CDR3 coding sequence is TGTGCCAGCAGTACACAGGGGCGGTCGGACACCTTC. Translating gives CASSTQGRSDTF.

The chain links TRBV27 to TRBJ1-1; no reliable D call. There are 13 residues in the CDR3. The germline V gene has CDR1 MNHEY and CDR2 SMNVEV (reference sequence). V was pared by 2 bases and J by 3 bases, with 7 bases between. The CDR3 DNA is TGTGCCAGCAGTTTAGTTCGGGACACTGAAGCTTTCTTT. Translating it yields CASSLVRDTEAFF.

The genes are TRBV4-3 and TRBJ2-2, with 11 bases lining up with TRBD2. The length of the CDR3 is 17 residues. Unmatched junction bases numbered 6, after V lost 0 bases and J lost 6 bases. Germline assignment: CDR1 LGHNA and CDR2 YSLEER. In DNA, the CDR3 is TGCGCCAGCAGCCAAGATAGCGGGAGGGCCTCAGCCGGGGAGCTGTTTTTT. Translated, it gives CASSQDSGRASAGELFF.

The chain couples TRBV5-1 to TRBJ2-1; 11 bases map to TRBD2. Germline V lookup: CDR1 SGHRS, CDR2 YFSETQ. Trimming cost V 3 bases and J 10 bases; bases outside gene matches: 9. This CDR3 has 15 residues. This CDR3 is CASSSLSGREGEQFF. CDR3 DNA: TGCGCCAGCAGCTCCCTTAGCGGGAGGGAGGGAGAGCAGTTCTTC.

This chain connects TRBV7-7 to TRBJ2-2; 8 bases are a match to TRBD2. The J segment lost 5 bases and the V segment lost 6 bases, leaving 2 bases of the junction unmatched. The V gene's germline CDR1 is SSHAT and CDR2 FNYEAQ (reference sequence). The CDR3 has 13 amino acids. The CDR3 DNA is TGTGCCAGCAGATCGGGGGGGACCGGGGAGCTGTTTTTT. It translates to CASRSGGTGELFF.

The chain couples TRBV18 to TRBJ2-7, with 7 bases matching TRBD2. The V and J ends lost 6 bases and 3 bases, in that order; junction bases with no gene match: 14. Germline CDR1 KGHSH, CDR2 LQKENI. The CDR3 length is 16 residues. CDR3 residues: CASSGRTREDHYEQYF. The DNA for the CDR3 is TGTGCCAGCTCCGGCCGGACTAGGGAGGATCACTACGAGCAGTACTTC.

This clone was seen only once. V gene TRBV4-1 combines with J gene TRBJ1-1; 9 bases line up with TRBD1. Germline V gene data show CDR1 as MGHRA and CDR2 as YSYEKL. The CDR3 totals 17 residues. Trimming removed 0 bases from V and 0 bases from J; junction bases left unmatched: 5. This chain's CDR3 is CASSQDRGQGMNTEAFF. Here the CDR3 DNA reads TGCGCCAGCAGCCAAGATCGAGGACAGGGGATGAACACTGAAGCTTTCTTT.

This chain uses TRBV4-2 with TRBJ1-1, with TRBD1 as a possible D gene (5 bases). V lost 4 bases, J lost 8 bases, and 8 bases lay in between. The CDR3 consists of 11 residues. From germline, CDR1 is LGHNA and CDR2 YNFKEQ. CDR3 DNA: TGTGCCAGCAGCCTTCAGGGAGAAGCTTTCTTT. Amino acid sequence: CASSLQGEAFF.

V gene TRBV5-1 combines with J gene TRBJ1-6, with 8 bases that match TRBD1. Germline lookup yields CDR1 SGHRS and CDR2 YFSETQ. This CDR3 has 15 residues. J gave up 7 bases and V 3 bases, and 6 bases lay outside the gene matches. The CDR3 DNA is TGCGCCAGCAGCTCGGGGACAGGCGGAAATTCACCCCTCCACTTT. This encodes CASSSGTGGNSPLHF.

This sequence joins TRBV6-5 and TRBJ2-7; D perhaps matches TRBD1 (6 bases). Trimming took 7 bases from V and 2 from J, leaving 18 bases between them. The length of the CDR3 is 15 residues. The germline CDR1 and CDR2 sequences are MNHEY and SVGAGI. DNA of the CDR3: TGTGCCAGCAAACGGGCACCGGCAGGGGCCTACGAGCAGTACTTC. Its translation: CASKRAPAGAYEQYF.

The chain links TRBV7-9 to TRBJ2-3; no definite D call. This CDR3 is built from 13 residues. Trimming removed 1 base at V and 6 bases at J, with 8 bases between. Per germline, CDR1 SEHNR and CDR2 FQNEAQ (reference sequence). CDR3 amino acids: CASSLGAWDTQYF. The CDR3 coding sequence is TGTGCCAGCAGCTTAGGAGCGTGGGATACGCAGTATTTT.

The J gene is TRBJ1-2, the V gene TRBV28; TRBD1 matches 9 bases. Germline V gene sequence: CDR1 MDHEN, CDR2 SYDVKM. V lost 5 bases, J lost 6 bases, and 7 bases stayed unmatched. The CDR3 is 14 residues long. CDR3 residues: CASSGGQGRHGYTF. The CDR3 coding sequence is TGTGCCAGCAGTGGCGGACAGGGGAGGCATGGCTACACCTTC.

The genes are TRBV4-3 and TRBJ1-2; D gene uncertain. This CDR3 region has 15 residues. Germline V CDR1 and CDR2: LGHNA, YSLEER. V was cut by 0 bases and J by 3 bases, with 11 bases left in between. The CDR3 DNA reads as TGCGCCAGCAGCCAAGAAAGCAACAGAGACTATGGCTACACCTTC. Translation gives CASSQESNRDYGYTF.

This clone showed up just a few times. This chain's CDR3 is CASSLGPRSYDGYTF. The CDR3 bases are TGTGCCAGCAGCTTGGGGCCGCGTTCGTATGATGGCTACACCTTC. The V call is TRBV7-2, the J call TRBJ1-2; possibly TRBD1 for D (5 bases). Germline assignment: CDR1 SGHTA and CDR2 FQGNSA. V gave up 3 bases and J gave up 6 bases, with 17 bases separating them. The CDR3 is 15 amino acids.